Here is one T cell receptor beta chain with its context. Assay: immunoSEQ multiplex PCR; the TCRdb copy retains only in-frame clones and omits some. Among 250,000 to 300,000 clones, approximately 88% were seen once, and the ten largest hold 1.7%. Living in 24 US areas, the participants were between roughly 18 and 90 years of age. Participants were placed into cohorts based on the clinical history they reported. Recovery meant two consecutive negative NP/OP PCR tests, professional clearance, or resolved symptoms. The CDR3 extends over 15 amino acids. The germline CDR1 and CDR2 sequences are MNHEY and SVGAGI. Trimming took 5 bases from V and 3 from J; bases not matched to a gene: 6. These data come from a study of blood T cell repertoires in COVID-19. Overall study context: Acute-phase and convalescent COVID-19 samples originated in the United States, Italy and Spain.

The material sequenced was PBMCs or T cells enriched from blood (not recorded which). This receptor was obtained from a woman aged 35 to 49 who had recovered from COVID-19. V gene TRBV6-5 combines with J gene TRBJ1-3, with 8 bases that match TRBD1. The CDR3 region is CASSPDRASGNTIYF. The CDR3 nucleotides read TGTGCCAGCAGTCCGGACAGGGCGAGTGGAAACACCATATATTTT.